The 25 T cell receptor beta chains below all came from one sample that was sequenced in a study of PD-1 blockade in classical Hodgkin lymphoma (dated by TCRdb to 2020 to 2022). The library came from the immunoSEQ multiplex PCR assay. Held by TCRdb, this immuneACCESS table contains in-frame sequences only and omits some clones. Under half of the omission traces to an unresolved V gene where checked; the cause of the rest is unknown. This sample gives roughly 100,000 clones in total; roughly 90% of them show up just once. The ten largest clones represent 5% to 7.5% of the sample. What this sample's time point label stands for: cycle 2 day 1 (C2D1) of nivolumab. All trial patients had relapsed after autologous stem cell transplantation, with cohorts A, B and C differing in prior brentuximab vedotin exposure. This specimen consisted of peripheral blood mononuclear cells (PBMCs), obtained before the second cycle of nivolumab. The receptor set was obtained from a human donor with classical Hodgkin lymphoma.

This clone was picked up one time. The V call is TRBV6-4, the J call TRBJ2-2, with unresolved D. CDR1 is MRHNA and CDR2 is SNTAGT in the germline V gene. There are 14 residues in the CDR3. The V and J ends lost 0 bases and 6 bases respectively, with 8 bases between them. The CDR3 DNA reads TGTGCCAGCAGTGACTCTTTCTCTTCCGGGGAGCTGTTTTTT. Protein: CASSDSFSSGELFF.

CDR3 amino acids: CASSQETDGYTF. For the CDR3, the DNA is TGTGCCAGCAGCCAAGAAACGGATGGCTACACCTTC. The chain is built from TRBV4-2 and TRBJ1-2; D remains ambiguous. V gave up 0 bases and J gave up 6 bases, with 5 bases separating them. Germline values: CDR1 LGHNA, CDR2 YNFKEQ. The CDR3 runs 12 residues.

Here the CDR3 DNA reads TGTGCCAGCAGCTTAGGAAGGGTAGGTCGGTCCTACGAGCAGTACTTC. It codes for CASSLGRVGRSYEQYF. This chain uses TRBV7-2 with TRBJ2-7; D is unclear. Germline loops: CDR1 SGHTA, CDR2 FQGNSA. The CDR3 is made up of 16 amino acids. V shed 1 base and J shed 1 base, with 14 bases lying between them. The full variable domain, rest sourced from reference TRBV7-2 and TRBJ2-7, is GAGVSQSPSNKVTEKGKDVELRCDPISGHTALYWYRQSLGQGLEFLIYFQGNSAPDKSGLPSDRFSAERTGGSVSTLTIQRTQQEDSAVYLCASSLGRVGRSYEQYFGPGTRLTVT.

In this sample, this clone turned up a few times. V is TRBV28 and J is TRBJ2-5; 9 bases are shared with TRBD1. Germline V CDR1 and CDR2: MDHEN, SYDVKM. The CDR3 is 15 residues long. V dropped 6 bases and J dropped 6; count of bases not matched to a gene: 11. The CDR3, as DNA: TGTGCCAGCAGACCCCTTACAGGGGGCGGCCAGACCCAGTACTTC. It codes for CASRPLTGGGQTQYF. Based on the CDR3 plus reference TRBV28 and TRBJ2-5, the full variable domain is DVKVTQSSRYLVKRTGEKVFLECVQDMDHENMFWYRQDPGLGLRLIYFSYDVKMKEKGDIPEGYSVSREKKERFSLILESASTNQTSMYLCASRPLTGGGQTQYFGPGTRLLVL.

The chain uses TRBV2 and TRBJ2-5; 8 bases align to TRBD1. CDR1 and CDR2 from the germline V gene are SNHLY and FYNNEI. Trimming removed 7 bases from V and 3 bases from J; junction bases left unmatched: 10. This CDR3 is 15 amino acids long. The CDR3 loop is CASTEDRVGEETQYF. The CDR3 region has the DNA TGTGCCAGCACCGAGGACAGGGTGGGGGAAGAGACCCAGTACTTC. The variable domain in full, with the rest retrieved from reference TRBV2 and TRBJ2-5, is EPEVTQTPSHQVTQMGQEVILRCVPISNHLYFYWYRQILGQKVEFLVSFYNNEISEKSEIFDDQFSVERPDGSNFTLKIRSTKLEDSAMYFCASTEDRVGEETQYFGPGTRLLVL.

This clone was found once. The chain has TRBV7-2 and TRBJ2-7; D perhaps matches TRBD1 (7 bases). V shed 5 bases and J shed 2 bases, with 13 bases lying between them. The CDR3 spans 14 residues. The germline V gene has CDR1 SGHTA and CDR2 FQGNSA. CDR3 in amino acids: CASSPGGLTYEQYF. CDR3 DNA sequence: TGTGCCAGCAGCCCAGGGGGGTTAACCTACGAGCAGTACTTC.

This rearrangement joins TRBV7-9 to TRBJ2-1; 9 bases align to TRBD2. Losses at the gene ends were 1 base for V and 7 bases for J; bases not matched to a gene: 5. The CDR3 has 15 amino acids. Germline loops: CDR1 SEHNR, CDR2 FQNEAQ (reference sequence). CDR3 amino acids: CASSLGGTSRNEQFF. The CDR3 coding sequence is TGTGCCAGCAGCTTAGGGGGGACTAGCAGAAATGAGCAGTTCTTC.

This clone appeared once. The gene calls are TRBV28 and TRBJ2-7; D remains unclear. V shed 7 bases and J shed 2 bases, with 9 bases lying between them. CDR1 and CDR2 from the germline V gene are MDHEN and SYDVKM. The length of the CDR3 is 12 residues. CDR3 DNA: TGTGCCAGCATGCAGACCCCCTACGAGCAGTACTTC. Encoded protein: CASMQTPYEQYF.

This clone has a handful of counts. This rearrangement joins TRBV5-4 to TRBJ1-5; 7 bases map to TRBD1. Looked up from germline, CDR1 is SGHNT and CDR2 is YYREEE (reference sequence). The CDR3 sequence is 15 residues long. V was pared by 5 bases and J by 4 bases, with 9 bases of the junction left unmatched. The CDR3 protein is CASSPQGEENQPQHF. CDR3 nucleotides: TGTGCCAGCAGTCCCCAGGGGGAGGAGAATCAGCCCCAGCATTTT.

The rearrangement joins TRBV7-8 to TRBJ2-1; possibly TRBD1 for D (6 bases). CDR1 and CDR2 from the germline V gene are SGHVS and FQNEAQ. This CDR3 contains 13 residues. Trimming removed 5 bases at V and 8 bases at J, with 13 bases between. CDR3 in amino acids: CASSPNRAHEQFF. The CDR3 DNA reads as TGTGCCAGCAGCCCGAACAGGGCCCATGAGCAGTTCTTC.

Comment on this clone: The junction does not match germline at one end; this may be a read error. This sample also contains other DNA sequences that code for the same CDR3. V and J are TRBV27 and TRBJ1-1; D remains unclear. This CDR3 has 13 amino acids. CDR1 is MNHEY and CDR2 is SMNVEV in the germline V gene (reference sequence). CDR3 DNA: TGTGCCAGCAGTTTAATCGGTAACACTGAAGCCTTCTTT. It translates to CASSLIGNTEAFF.

This clone was picked up a small number of times. The chain has TRBV11-2 and TRBJ1-4; D may be TRBD1 (5 bases). This CDR3 contains 17 residues. Per the germline V gene, CDR1 is SGHAT and CDR2 is FQNNGV. Trimming stripped 5 bases from V and 3 bases from J, with 19 bases between. CDR3 bases: TGTGCCAGCAGCCTACGTCAGGGTTGGGTCCCTAATGAAAAACTGTTTTTT. This gives the protein CASSLRQGWVPNEKLFF.

The V and J genes are TRBV19 and TRBJ1-5; perhaps TRBD1 as D (5 bases). In germline, CDR1 is LNHDA, CDR2 SQIVND (reference sequence). The CDR3 has 16 amino acids. Trimming took 7 bases from V and 0 from J, leaving 16 bases between them. CDR3 sequence reads: CASTSFGGLSNQPQHF. CDR3 bases: TGTGCCAGTACCTCGTTTGGGGGACTTAGCAATCAGCCCCAGCATTTT.

This clone was found a few times. This sequence joins TRBV30 and TRBJ2-5; 8 nucleotides line up with TRBD1. The CDR3 consists of 14 residues. The germline V gene has CDR1 GTSNPN and CDR2 SVGIG (reference sequence). The V and J ends lost 4 bases and 1 base, in that order; junction bases with no gene match: 5. In DNA form, the CDR3 reads TGTGCCTGGACACCGGGACAGGTCCAAGAGACCCAGTACTTC. It specifies CAWTPGQVQETQYF.

The chain links TRBV7-2 to TRBJ2-3, with D tentatively TRBD2 (6 bases). Germline V gene lookup returns CDR1 SGHTA and CDR2 FQGNSA. The CDR3 loop spans 17 amino acids. Trimming cost V 5 bases and J 0 bases, with 18 bases left between them. This CDR3 is CASSLDRDSSSTDTQYF. The DNA of the CDR3 is TGTGCCAGCAGCCTAGATAGGGACTCCTCTAGCACAGATACGCAGTATTTT.

The chain recombines TRBV9 with TRBJ1-5; no clear D gene. This CDR3 is 15 amino acids long. The germline V gene has CDR1 SGDLS and CDR2 YYNGEE. Trimming removed 0 bases at V and 0 bases at J, with 7 bases between. CDR3 amino acids: CASSVGPFSNQPQHF. Written as DNA, the CDR3 is TGTGCCAGCAGCGTAGGCCCCTTTAGCAATCAGCCCCAGCATTTT.

This clone was picked up a small number of times. The chain has TRBV4-2 and TRBJ1-2, with D possibly TRBD1 on 5 matching bases. Germline V gene lookup returns CDR1 LGHNA and CDR2 YNFKEQ. Trimming shortened V by 1 base and J by 4 bases, and 13 bases separated the two germline ends. CDR3 size: 15 residues. CDR3: CASSQGRALFYGYTF. The CDR3 coding sequence is TGTGCCAGCAGCCAAGGCAGGGCACTGTTCTATGGCTACACCTTC.

CDR3 in amino acids: CAWSLLGAGGYQETQYF. CDR3 in DNA: TGTGCCTGGAGCCTCCTGGGAGCGGGGGGCTATCAAGAGACCCAGTACTTC. This chain links TRBV30 with TRBJ2-5; TRBD2 aligns across 9 bases. Germline V gene sequence: CDR1 GTSNPN, CDR2 SVGIG (reference sequence). The J segment lost 2 bases and the V segment lost 3 bases, leaving 13 bases of the junction unmatched. The CDR3 is 17 amino acids.

This clone showed up just once. This rearrangement joins TRBV7-9 to TRBJ2-1; 9 positions agree with TRBD2. V was pared by 1 base and J by 5 bases, with 9 bases of the junction left unmatched. The CDR3 covers 17 residues. Germline-derived CDR1 and CDR2 are SEHNR and FQNEAQ (reference sequence). The CDR3 coding sequence is TGTGCCAGCAGCTTAGGGTTTGGCGGGGGGGCCGACAATGAGCAGTTCTTC. It encodes CASSLGFGGGADNEQFF. Full variable domain (rest looked up from reference TRBV7-9 and TRBJ2-1): DTGVSQNPRHKITKRGQNVTFRCDPISEHNRLYWYRQTLGQGPEFLTYFQNEAQLEKSRLLSDRFSAERPKGSFSTLEIQRTEQGDSAMYLCASSLGFGGGADNEQFFGPGTRLTVL.

V is TRBV6-1 and J is TRBJ1-2; D remains unclear. The CDR3 spans 12 residues. With 10 bases removed from V and 3 bases from J, the gap between germline ends came to 12 bases. CDR1 and CDR2 (germline): MNHNS, SASEGT. This chain's CDR3 is CATPLVYYGYTF. CDR3 in DNA: TGTGCCACCCCGTTAGTTTACTATGGCTACACCTTC.

This clone appeared a single time. The gene calls are TRBV6-1 and TRBJ2-3, with TRBD1 matching 7 bases. V trimming: 6 bases; J trimming: 0 bases; junction bases outside the gene matches: 3. This CDR3 contains 14 residues. Germline V lookup: CDR1 MNHNS, CDR2 SASEGT. The CDR3 bases are TGTGCCAGCAGCCGGGACAGCAGCACAGATACGCAGTATTTT. This translates into CASSRDSSTDTQYF.

J is TRBJ1-5 and V is TRBV10-2; D possibly corresponds to TRBD1 (6 bases). The CDR3 runs 16 residues. The V gene lost 6 bases and the J gene lost 0 bases, with 15 bases spanning the gap. CDR1 is WSHSY and CDR2 is SAAADI in the germline V gene. In nucleotides, the CDR3 is TGCGCCAGCAGGGGGGGGCAGCCGTATAGCAATCAGCCCCAGCATTTT. This encodes CASRGGQPYSNQPQHF.

The chain uses TRBV15 and TRBJ1-3; D uncertain. Trimming left V 4 bases short and J 2 bases short, with 12 bases between. The CDR3 contains 15 residues. Germline lookup yields CDR1 LNHNV and CDR2 YYDKDF (reference sequence). Written as DNA, the CDR3 is TGTGCCACCAGCACTGGGAGGACGGCTGGAAACACCATATATTTT. Translation: CATSTGRTAGNTIYF.

The chain carries TRBV5-6 and TRBJ2-1, with D perhaps matching TRBD1 (5 bases). Germline CDR1 reads SGHDT; CDR2 reads YYEEEE. Trimming cost V 0 bases and J 9 bases, with 10 bases left between them. This CDR3 is 13 amino acids long. Here the CDR3 reads CASSLDRSSEQFF. The DNA for the CDR3 is TGTGCCAGCAGCTTGGACAGGTCCAGTGAGCAGTTCTTC. The full variable domain, with the rest looked up from reference TRBV5-6 and TRBJ2-1, is DAGVTQSPTHLIKTRGQQVTLRCSPKSGHDTVSWYQQALGQGPQFIFQYYEEEERQRGNFPDRFSGHQFPNYSSELNVNALLLGDSALYLCASSLDRSSEQFFGPGTRLTVL.

The V gene is TRBV6-5, the J gene TRBJ1-1; tentatively, D is TRBD1 (5 bases). V shed 6 bases and J shed 9 bases, with 11 bases lying between them. Germline V gene sequence: CDR1 MNHEY, CDR2 SVGAGI. The CDR3 loop spans 11 amino acids. CDR3 DNA: TGTGCCAGCAGCTCAGGGTCGAAAGCTTTCTTT. It encodes CASSSGSKAFF.